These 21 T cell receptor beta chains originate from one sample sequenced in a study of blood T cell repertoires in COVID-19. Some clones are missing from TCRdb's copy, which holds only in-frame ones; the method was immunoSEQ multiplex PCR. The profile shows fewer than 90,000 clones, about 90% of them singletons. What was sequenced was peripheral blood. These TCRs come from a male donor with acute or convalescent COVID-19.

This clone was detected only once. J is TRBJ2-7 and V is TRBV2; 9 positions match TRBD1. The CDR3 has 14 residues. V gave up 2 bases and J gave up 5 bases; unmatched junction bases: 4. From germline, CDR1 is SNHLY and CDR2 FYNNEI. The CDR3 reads CASSELGTGNEQYF. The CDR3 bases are TGTGCCAGCAGTGAATTGGGGACAGGGAACGAGCAGTACTTC. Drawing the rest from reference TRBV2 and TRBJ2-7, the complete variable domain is EPEVTQTPSHQVTQMGQEVILRCVPISNHLYFYWYRQILGQKVEFLVSFYNNEISEKSEIFDDQFSVERPDGSNFTLKIRSTKLEDSAMYFCASSELGTGNEQYFGPGTRLTVT.

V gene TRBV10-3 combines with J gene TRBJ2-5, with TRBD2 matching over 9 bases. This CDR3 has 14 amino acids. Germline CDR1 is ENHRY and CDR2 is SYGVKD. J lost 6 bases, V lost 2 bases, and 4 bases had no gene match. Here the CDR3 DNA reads TGTGCCATCAGTGAGCGCGGGGGGGCGCAGACCCAGTACTTC. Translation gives CAISERGGAQTQYF.

The CDR3 sequence: CASSPRDRAGNTIYF. The CDR3 coding sequence is TGTGCCAGCAGCCCTCGGGACAGAGCTGGAAACACCATATATTTT. This rearrangement joins TRBV14 to TRBJ1-3, with 7 bases aligning to TRBD1. Looked up from germline, CDR1 is SGHDN and CDR2 is FVKESK. Trimming took 4 bases from V and 2 from J; bases not matched to a gene: 5. The CDR3 loop spans 15 amino acids.

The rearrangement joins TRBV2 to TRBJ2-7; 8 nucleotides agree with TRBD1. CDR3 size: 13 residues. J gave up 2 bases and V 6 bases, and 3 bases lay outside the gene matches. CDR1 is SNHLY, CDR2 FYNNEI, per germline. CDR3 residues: CASRTTGAYEQYF. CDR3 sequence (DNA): TGTGCCAGCAGGACGACAGGGGCCTACGAGCAGTACTTC.

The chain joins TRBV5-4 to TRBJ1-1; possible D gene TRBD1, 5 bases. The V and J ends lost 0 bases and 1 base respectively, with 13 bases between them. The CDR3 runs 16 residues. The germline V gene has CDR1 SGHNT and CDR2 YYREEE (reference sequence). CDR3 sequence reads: CASSLGLRTTNTEAFF. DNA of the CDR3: TGTGCCAGCAGCTTGGGTCTTCGGACAACGAACACTGAAGCTTTCTTT. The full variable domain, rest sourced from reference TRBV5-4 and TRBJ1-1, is ETGVTQSPTHLIKTRGQQVTLRCSSQSGHNTVSWYQQALGQGPQFIFQYYREEENGRGNFPPRFSGLQFPNYSSELNVNALELDDSALYLCASSLGLRTTNTEAFFGQGTRLTVV.

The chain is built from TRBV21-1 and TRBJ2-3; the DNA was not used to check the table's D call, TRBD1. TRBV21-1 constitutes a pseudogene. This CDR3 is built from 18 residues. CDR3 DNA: TGTGCCAGCAGCAATGGTTCGCCGACAGGCGCCAGGACAGATACGCAGTATTTT. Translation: CASSNGSPTGARTDTQYF.

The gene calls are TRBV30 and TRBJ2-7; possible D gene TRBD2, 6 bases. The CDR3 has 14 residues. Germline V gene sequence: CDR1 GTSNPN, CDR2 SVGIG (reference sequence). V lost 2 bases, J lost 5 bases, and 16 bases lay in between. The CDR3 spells CAWSRLGAPHEQYF. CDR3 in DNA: TGTGCCTGGAGTAGACTAGGGGCCCCCCACGAGCAGTACTTC.

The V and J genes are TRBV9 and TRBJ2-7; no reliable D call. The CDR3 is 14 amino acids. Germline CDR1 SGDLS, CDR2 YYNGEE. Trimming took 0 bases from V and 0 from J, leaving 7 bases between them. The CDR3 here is CASSVAPNSYEQYF. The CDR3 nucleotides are TGTGCCAGCAGCGTAGCCCCCAACTCCTACGAGCAGTACTTC.

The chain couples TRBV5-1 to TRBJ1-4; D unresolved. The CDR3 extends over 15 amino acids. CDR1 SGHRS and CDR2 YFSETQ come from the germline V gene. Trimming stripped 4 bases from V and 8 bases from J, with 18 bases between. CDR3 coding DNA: TGCGCCAGCAGCAGCGGACGTAACCTGGGAGAAAAACTGTTTTTT. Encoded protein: CASSSGRNLGEKLFF.

This CDR3 is CASAGRGGAPNEQFF. For the CDR3, the DNA is TGCGCCAGCGCGGGGCGCGGGGGGGCCCCCAATGAGCAGTTCTTC. The rearrangement joins TRBV10-2 to TRBJ2-1, with TRBD2 matching 9 bases. Per germline, CDR1 WSHSY and CDR2 SAAADI. The CDR3 is made up of 15 amino acids. The ends lost 8 bases at V and 6 bases at J; junction bases unmatched: 11.

The CDR3 sequence is CASSDRGGRGYTF. CDR3 nucleotide sequence: TGTGCCAGCAGCGACCGGGGAGGGCGCGGCTACACCTTC. V and J are TRBV3-1 (or the pseudogene TRBV3-2) and TRBJ1-2; no firm D call. V was shortened by 5 bases and J by 8 bases, with 15 bases between the two germline ends. CDR1 is LGHDT, CDR2 YNNKEL, per germline (reference sequence). The CDR3 covers 13 residues.

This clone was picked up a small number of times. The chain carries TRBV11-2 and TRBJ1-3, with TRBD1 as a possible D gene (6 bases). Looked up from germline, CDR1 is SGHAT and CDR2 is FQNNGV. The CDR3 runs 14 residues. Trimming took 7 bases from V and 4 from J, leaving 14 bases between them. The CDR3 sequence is CASTMGALGNTIYF. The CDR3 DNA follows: TGTGCCAGCACTATGGGGGCCCTCGGAAACACCATATATTTT.

For the CDR3, the DNA is TGTGCCAGCAGCTTGGGACAGGCTTCGGAGACCCAGTACTTC. Its protein is CASSLGQASETQYF. The gene calls are TRBV5-8 and TRBJ2-5; D perhaps matches TRBD1 (6 bases). Per germline, CDR1 SGHTS and CDR2 YDEGEE. The CDR3 covers 14 residues. The V and J ends lost 0 bases and 5 bases respectively, with 11 bases between them.

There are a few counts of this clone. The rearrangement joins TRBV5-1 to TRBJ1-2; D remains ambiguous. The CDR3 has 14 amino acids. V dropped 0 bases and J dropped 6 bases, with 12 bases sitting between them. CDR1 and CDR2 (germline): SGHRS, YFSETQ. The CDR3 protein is CASSLVRETDGYTF. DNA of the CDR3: TGCGCCAGCAGCTTGGTTCGGGAAACGGATGGCTACACCTTC. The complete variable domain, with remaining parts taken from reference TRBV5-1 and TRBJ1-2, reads KAGVTQTPRYLIKTRGQQVTLSCSPISGHRSVSWYQQTPGQGLQFLFEYFSETQRNKGNFPGRFSGRQFSNSRSEMNVSTLELGDSALYLCASSLVRETDGYTFGSGTRLTVV.

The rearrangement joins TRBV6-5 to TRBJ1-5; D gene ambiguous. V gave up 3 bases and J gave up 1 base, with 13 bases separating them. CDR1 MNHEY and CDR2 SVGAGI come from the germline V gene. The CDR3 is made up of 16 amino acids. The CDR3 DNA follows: TGTGCCAGCAGTTATCATCGGGGTCGGAGCAATCAGCCCCAGCATTTT. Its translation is CASSYHRGRSNQPQHF.

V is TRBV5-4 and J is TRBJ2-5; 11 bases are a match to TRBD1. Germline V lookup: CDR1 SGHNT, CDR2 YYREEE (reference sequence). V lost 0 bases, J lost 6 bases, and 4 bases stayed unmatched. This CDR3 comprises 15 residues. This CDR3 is CASSLAGTGGQTQYF. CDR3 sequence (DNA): TGTGCCAGCAGCTTGGCCGGGACAGGGGGTCAGACCCAGTACTTC.

The CDR3 nucleotides are TGCGCCAGCAGTTCTCACAGGGGGTTCACAGATACGCAGTATTTT. Translated: CASSSHRGFTDTQYF. V is TRBV5-1 and J is TRBJ2-3; 8 bases agree with TRBD1. CDR3 length: 15 residues. After removal of 5 bases from V and 2 bases from J, the junction contained 7 bases not matched to a gene. Per germline, CDR1 SGHRS and CDR2 YFSETQ.

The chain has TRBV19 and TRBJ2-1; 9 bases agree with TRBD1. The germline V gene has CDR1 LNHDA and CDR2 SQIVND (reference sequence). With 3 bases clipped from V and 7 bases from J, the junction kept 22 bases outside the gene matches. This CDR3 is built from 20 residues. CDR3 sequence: CASSMSYVAVWGTGRNEQFF. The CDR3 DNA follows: TGTGCCAGTAGTATGTCGTACGTGGCCGTTTGGGGGACAGGGCGTAATGAGCAGTTCTTC.

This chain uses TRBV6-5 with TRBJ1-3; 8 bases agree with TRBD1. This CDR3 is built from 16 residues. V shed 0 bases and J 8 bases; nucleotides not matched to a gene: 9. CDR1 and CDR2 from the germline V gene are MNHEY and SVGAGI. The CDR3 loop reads CASSYSGPGGEYTIYF. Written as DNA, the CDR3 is TGTGCCAGCAGTTACTCCGGGCCAGGGGGCGAATACACCATATATTTT.

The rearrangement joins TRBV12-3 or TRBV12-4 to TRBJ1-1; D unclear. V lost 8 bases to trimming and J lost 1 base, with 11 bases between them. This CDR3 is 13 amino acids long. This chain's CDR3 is CASRERQNTEAFF. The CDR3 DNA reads TGTGCCAGCCGAGAGAGACAGAACACTGAAGCTTTCTTT.

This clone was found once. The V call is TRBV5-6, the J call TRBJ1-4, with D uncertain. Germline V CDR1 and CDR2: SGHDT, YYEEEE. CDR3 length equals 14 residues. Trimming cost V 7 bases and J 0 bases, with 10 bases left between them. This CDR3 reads CASANTATNEKLFF. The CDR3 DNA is TGTGCCAGCGCCAACACCGCAACTAATGAAAAACTGTTTTTT.